This T cell receptor (beta chain) stems from a study of blood T cell repertoires in COVID-19. Study-level background: Specimens from acute and convalescent COVID-19 originated in the United States, Italy and Spain. The analysed material was cDNA or gDNA that came from T cells, B-cell-depleted T cells, or PBMCs.

This table comes from immunoSEQ multiplex PCR, and its TCRdb copy is limited to in-frame clones, with some not included. The table lists around 100,000 clones, about 91% of them singletons. This CDR3 has 17 residues. V lost 6 bases to trimming and J lost 2 bases; unmatched junction nucleotides: 11. Germline V gives CDR1 LNHDA, CDR2 SQIVND (reference sequence). The rearrangement links TRBV19 to TRBJ1-3; 9 bases align to TRBD1. The source material was peripheral blood. This TCR came from a human donor in a cohort sampled during active COVID-19. CDR3 region: CASSYPMGQGAGNTIYF. As DNA, the CDR3 is TGTGCCAGTAGCTACCCTATGGGACAGGGAGCTGGAAACACCATATATTTT.